This T cell receptor beta chain came from a study of shared clonotypes between healthy human individuals. Notes on this clone: No antigen is known for it.

Original processing notes: For the immunoSEQ data, sequences were junction-only without quality scores, so filtering differed. Sequencing was performed with immunoSEQ multiplex PCR; in TCRdb, only in-frame clones are kept and a portion is missing. V and J calls and clone size follow that table, whereas D and trimming were derived from the DNA. Of more than 1.2 million clones listed, approximately 98.5% are singletons. V gave up 0 bases and J gave up 7 bases; unmatched junction bases: 9. The CDR3 runs to 16 residues. Germline CDR1 is LNHDA and CDR2 is SQIVND (reference sequence). Findings and limits, study-wide: In general, naive subsets displayed greater estimated richness than memory subsets did. Donor scarcity curtailed the genetic and exposure-history diversity represented herein.

The rearrangement uses TRBV19 and TRBJ2-1, with 7 bases lining up with TRBD2. Specimen: naive CD4+ T cells sorted from blood. The subset was: CD45RA+ positively selected. The source of this sequence is a man aged 25-45 years in good health. CDR3 region: CASSIDRAGVVNEQFF. The DNA of the CDR3 is TGTGCCAGTAGTATAGATCGGGCGGGAGTGGTAAATGAGCAGTTCTTC. The whole variable domain, filled in from reference TRBV19 and TRBJ2-1, reads DGGITQSPKYLFRKEGQNVTLSCEQNLNHDAMYWYRQDPGQGLRLIYYSQIVNDFQKGDIAEGYSVSREKKESFPLTVTSAQKNPTAFYLCASSIDRAGVVNEQFFGPGTRLTVL.